The 5 T cell receptor beta chains given below trace back to one sample, sequenced in a study of B cell selection in AIRE deficiency. Generated by immunoSEQ multiplex PCR, the TCRdb table keeps only in-frame clones and is missing some. This repertoire shows some 25,000 clones, around 95% found once; its top ten account for 0.2% to 0.3%. Conventional CD4 T cells were sorted as CD4+CD127+ cells. Sequencing was performed on CD4+CD127+ conventional T cells sorted from PBMCs. The source is a human donor in good health.

The rearrangement links TRBV15 to TRBJ1-1; D unclear. The germline gives CDR1 LNHNV, CDR2 YYDKDF (reference sequence). This CDR3 is 15 amino acids long. The V gene lost 1 base and the J gene lost 0 bases, with 9 bases spanning the gap. The CDR3 reads CATSRVGSLNTEAFF. CDR3 in DNA: TGTGCCACCAGCAGAGTCGGGTCCCTGAACACTGAAGCTTTCTTT.

The J gene is TRBJ1-4, the V gene TRBV27; D remains unclear. The CDR3 covers 18 residues. Trimming cost V 6 bases and J 0 bases, with 20 bases left between them. In germline, CDR1 is MNHEY, CDR2 SMNVEV (reference sequence). CDR3 residues: CASRSFLGSRTTNEKLFF. The CDR3 DNA sequence: TGTGCCAGCAGAAGTTTCCTCGGGTCGAGAACAACTAATGAAAAACTGTTTTTT.

This clone is a singleton in its sample. J is TRBJ1-4 and V is TRBV6-5; D is unresolved. The CDR3 spans 11 residues. Germline-derived CDR1 and CDR2 are MNHEY and SVGAGI. With 2 bases removed from V and 8 bases from J, the gap between germline ends came to 3 bases. The CDR3 sequence is CASSYKEKLFF. The CDR3, as DNA: TGTGCCAGCAGTTACAAAGAAAAACTGTTTTTT.

The rearrangement links TRBV5-8 to TRBJ2-3; 7 bases match TRBD1. The CDR3 sequence is 15 residues long. V shed 4 bases, J shed 0 bases, and the junction held 5 bases outside the gene matches. The V gene's germline CDR1 is SGHTS and CDR2 YDEGEE. CDR3 residues: CASSKQGHSTDTQYF. The DNA for the CDR3 is TGTGCCAGCAGCAAACAGGGGCATAGCACAGATACGCAGTATTTT.

The rearrangement links TRBV5-1 to TRBJ1-2, with a possible D match to TRBD1 (5 bases). The germline CDR1 and CDR2 sequences are SGHRS and YFSETQ. This CDR3 contains 13 residues. With 4 bases removed from V and 3 bases from J, the gap between germline ends came to 10 bases. The CDR3 coding sequence is TGCGCCAGCAGCGCTGCGGGGGACTATGGCTACACCTTC. Translation gives CASSAAGDYGYTF.